This T cell receptor beta chain was identified during a study of yellow fever vaccine responses in identical twins. MiXCR, applied by TCRdb to the RT-PCR reads, yields one record per CDR3 protein. The data show fewer than 7,000 distinct CDR3 sequences, with approximately 80% seen just once and about 2.5% held by the top ten. Study-wide results and limits: Twins showed a vaccine T cell response that reportedly seemed partly convergent, partly personalized.

This CDR3 has 12 residues. Germline V gives CDR1 MNHNS, CDR2 SASEGT. V was cut by 6 bases and J by 4 bases, with 9 bases left in between. With regard to this clonotype: Its antigen is not known.

The sequenced sample was T cells from blood (PBMCs), unsorted or a sorted subset (not recorded which), obtained before or after yellow fever vaccination (not recorded which). The V and J genes are TRBV6-1 and TRBJ1-2, with D tentatively TRBD1 (5 bases). This TCR was recovered from a woman under 30 who received the yellow fever vaccine. CDR3 nucleotide sequence: TGTGCCAGCAGAGGGGATGGCTATGGCTACACCTTC. It codes for CASRGDGYGYTF.